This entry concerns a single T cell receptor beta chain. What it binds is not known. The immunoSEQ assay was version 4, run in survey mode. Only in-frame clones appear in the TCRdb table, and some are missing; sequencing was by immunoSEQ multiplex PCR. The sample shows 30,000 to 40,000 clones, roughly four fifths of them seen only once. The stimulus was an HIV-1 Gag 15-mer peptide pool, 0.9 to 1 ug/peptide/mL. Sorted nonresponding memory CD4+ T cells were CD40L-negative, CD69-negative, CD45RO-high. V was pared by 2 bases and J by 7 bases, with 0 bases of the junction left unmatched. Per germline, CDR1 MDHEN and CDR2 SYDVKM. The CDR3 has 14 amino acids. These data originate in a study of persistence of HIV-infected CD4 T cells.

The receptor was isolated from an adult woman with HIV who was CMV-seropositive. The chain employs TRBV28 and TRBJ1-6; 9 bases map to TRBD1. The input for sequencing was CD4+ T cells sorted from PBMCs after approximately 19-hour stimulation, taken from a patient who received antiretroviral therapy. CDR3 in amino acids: CASSLGQGNSPLHF. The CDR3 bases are TGTGCCAGCAGTTTAGGACAGGGGAATTCACCCCTCCACTTT. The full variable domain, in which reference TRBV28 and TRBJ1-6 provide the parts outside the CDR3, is DVKVTQSSRYLVKRTGEKVFLECVQDMDHENMFWYRQDPGLGLRLIYFSYDVKMKEKGDIPEGYSVSREKKERFSLILESASTNQTSMYLCASSLGQGNSPLHFGNGTRLTVT.